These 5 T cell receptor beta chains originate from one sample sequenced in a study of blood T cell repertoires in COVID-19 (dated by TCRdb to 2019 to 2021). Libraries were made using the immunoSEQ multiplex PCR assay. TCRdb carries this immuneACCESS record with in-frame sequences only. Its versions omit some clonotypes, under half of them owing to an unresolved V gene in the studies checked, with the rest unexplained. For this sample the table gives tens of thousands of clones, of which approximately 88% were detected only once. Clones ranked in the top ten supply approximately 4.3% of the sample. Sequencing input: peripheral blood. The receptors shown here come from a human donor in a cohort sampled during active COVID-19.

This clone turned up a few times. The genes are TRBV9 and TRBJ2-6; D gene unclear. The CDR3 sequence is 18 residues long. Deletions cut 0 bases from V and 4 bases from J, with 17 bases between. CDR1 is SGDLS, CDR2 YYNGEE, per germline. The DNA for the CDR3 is TGTGCCAGCAGCGTAGACCCAGCTCCAGGTTCCGGGGCCAACGTCCTGACTTTC. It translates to CASSVDPAPGSGANVLTF.

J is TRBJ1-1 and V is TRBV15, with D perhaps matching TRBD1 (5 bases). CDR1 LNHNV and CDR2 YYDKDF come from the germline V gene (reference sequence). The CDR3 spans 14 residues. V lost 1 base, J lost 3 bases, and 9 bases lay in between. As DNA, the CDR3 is TGTGCCACCAGCAGAGGGGGGGACGACACTGAAGCTTTCTTT. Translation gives CATSRGGDDTEAFF.

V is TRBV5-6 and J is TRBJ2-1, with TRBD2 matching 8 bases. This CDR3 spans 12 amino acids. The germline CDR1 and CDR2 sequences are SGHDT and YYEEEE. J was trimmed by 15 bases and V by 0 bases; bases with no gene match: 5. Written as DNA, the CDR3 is TGTGCCAGCAGCTTGGAGAGACTAGCGTTGTTCTTC. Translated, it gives CASSLERLALFF.

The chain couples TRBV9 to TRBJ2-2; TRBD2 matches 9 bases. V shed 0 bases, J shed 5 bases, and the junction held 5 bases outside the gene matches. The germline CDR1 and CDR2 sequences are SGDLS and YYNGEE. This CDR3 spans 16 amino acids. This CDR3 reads CASSVEAGGGTGELFF. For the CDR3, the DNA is TGTGCCAGCAGCGTAGAAGCGGGGGGCGGGACCGGGGAGCTGTTTTTT.

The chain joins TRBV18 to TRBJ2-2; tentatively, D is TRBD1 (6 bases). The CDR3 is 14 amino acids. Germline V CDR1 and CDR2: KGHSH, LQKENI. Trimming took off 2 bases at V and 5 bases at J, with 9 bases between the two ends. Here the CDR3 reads CASSPGGSTGELFF. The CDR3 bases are TGTGCCAGCTCACCAGGGGGCAGTACCGGGGAGCTGTTTTTT.